This TCR beta chain is from a study of cytomegalovirus exposure and HLA in healthy donors. With 3 bases removed from V and 0 bases from J, the gap between germline ends came to 9 bases. This CDR3 spans 14 amino acids. Germline-derived CDR1 and CDR2 are MNHEY and SVGAGI. The protocol was immunoSEQ multiplex PCR, while the TCRdb copy is restricted to in-frame clones and leaves out a portion. The data show 120,000 to 150,000 clones, with approximately 90% seen just once and 4.5% held by the top ten. Sequenced input: PBMCs. The chain employs TRBV6-5 and TRBJ2-7; possibly TRBD2 for D (5 bases). The receptor was derived from a man aged 18 to 30 in good health and CMV-seropositive. CDR3 sequence: CASSYREVSYEQYF. CDR3 nucleotide sequence: TGTGCCAGCAGTTATCGGGAAGTCTCCTACGAGCAGTACTTC.